These 8 T cell receptor beta chains were sequenced from one sample in a study of blood T cell repertoires in COVID-19. The assay was immunoSEQ multiplex PCR, and TCRdb's table has in-frame clones only and misses some. Among about 67,000 clones listed, 82% were seen once. Sequences were obtained from peripheral blood. These TCRs come from a human donor in a cohort sampled during active COVID-19.

The rearrangement joins TRBV6-4 to TRBJ2-5, with TRBD2 matching 10 bases. The CDR3 consists of 15 residues. CDR1 is MRHNA, CDR2 SNTAGT, per germline. Trimming took 6 bases from V and 2 from J; bases not matched to a gene: 6. The CDR3 DNA follows: TGTGCCAGCAGCCCCGCACTAGCGGGGCAAGAGACCCAGTACTTC. Translation: CASSPALAGQETQYF.

This rearrangement joins TRBV11-2 to TRBJ2-3; the D gene is possibly TRBD2 (6 bases). The CDR3 is 14 amino acids. V was clipped by 3 bases and J by 9 bases, with 16 bases between them. Germline CDR1 SGHAT, CDR2 FQNNGV. DNA for the CDR3: TGTGCCAGCAGCTTCGCCCGGGGGTCAAACACGCAGTATTTT. It codes for CASSFARGSNTQYF.

The V and J genes are TRBV5-1 and TRBJ2-3; a weak D match, TRBD1 (6 bases). From germline, CDR1 is SGHRS and CDR2 YFSETQ. The CDR3 has 14 residues. V gave up 4 bases and J gave up 2 bases, with 11 bases separating them. The CDR3 protein is CASSAGQHTDTQYF. CDR3 DNA: TGCGCCAGCAGCGCCGGACAGCACACAGATACGCAGTATTTT. Full variable domain (outside the CDR3, taken from reference TRBV5-1 and TRBJ2-3): KAGVTQTPRYLIKTRGQQVTLSCSPISGHRSVSWYQQTPGQGLQFLFEYFSETQRNKGNFPGRFSGRQFSNSRSEMNVSTLELGDSALYLCASSAGQHTDTQYFGPGTRLTVL.

In this sample, this clone turned up once. The rearrangement uses TRBV15 and TRBJ2-2; 10 nucleotides line up with TRBD1. CDR1 LNHNV and CDR2 YYDKDF come from the germline V gene (reference sequence). The CDR3 is made up of 18 amino acids. Trimming cost V 0 bases and J 5 bases; bases outside gene matches: 9. CDR3 nucleotide sequence: TGTGCCACCAGCAGAGATAGGGGACAGGGGAAGACGACCGGGGAGCTGTTTTTT. Amino acids: CATSRDRGQGKTTGELFF.

This chain connects TRBV25-1 to TRBJ2-1; tentatively, D is TRBD1 (6 bases). The V end lost 5 bases, the J end lost 2 bases, and 16 bases lay between the germline ends. Germline CDR1 reads MGHDK; CDR2 reads SYGVNS. The CDR3 is 16 residues long. The CDR3 region is CASSKWEGGTYNEQFF. In DNA form, the CDR3 reads TGTGCCAGCAGTAAATGGGAAGGGGGAACCTACAATGAGCAGTTCTTC.

This clone was recorded once. The CDR3 bases are TGTGCCAGCAGTGTACAGGGGGGGACTAATGAAAAACTGTTTTTT. This translates into CASSVQGGTNEKLFF. V is TRBV2 and J is TRBJ1-4; 8 bases fit TRBD1. CDR3 length: 15 residues. The V gene's germline CDR1 is SNHLY and CDR2 FYNNEI. Trimming removed 4 bases from V and 2 bases from J; junction bases left unmatched: 3.

This clone was found a few times. V and J are TRBV4-3 and TRBJ1-4; 10 nucleotides match TRBD1. Germline CDR1 is LGHNA and CDR2 is YSLEER. The V gene end was trimmed by 3 bases and the J gene end by 10 bases; junction bases not matched to a gene: 5. CDR3 length: 14 amino acids. CDR3 in amino acids: CASSHDGQGGKLFF. The CDR3 DNA sequence: TGCGCCAGCAGCCACGATGGACAGGGGGGAAAACTGTTTTTT.

The chain is built from TRBV18 and TRBJ1-5, with 7 nucleotides matching TRBD1. There are 15 residues in the CDR3. Germline lookup yields CDR1 KGHSH and CDR2 LQKENI. The V gene end was trimmed by 3 bases and the J gene end by 3 bases; junction bases not matched to a gene: 5. Written as DNA, the CDR3 is TGTGCCAGCTCACCCACAGGGGTGGCCAATCAGCCCCAGCATTTT. This encodes CASSPTGVANQPQHF.